The rows below give T cell receptor beta chains drawn from one sample of a study of spatial heterogeneity in lung cancer. TCRdb redid the calling of the 5' RACE reads with MiXCR, one entry per CDR3 protein. The table has about 120,000 distinct CDR3 sequences, over 9% seen once. Sequencing used PBMCs, obtained at follow-up. The receptor source for this set is a male donor with early-stage non-small cell lung cancer. Each CDR3 is given with its conserved first and last residue. A D gene is named only where the DNA matches it firmly. For some rows the clone size is stated as once, few or many, or as a class when expanded; others skip it.

CASSRTGLSIYF | TGTGCCAGCAGTCGGACAGGGCTTTCCATATATTTT | TRBD1 | TRBJ1-3 | TRBV6-6 | few
CASSPQGTTYEQYF | TGTGCCAGCAGTCCCCAGGGGACGACCTACGAGCAGTACTTC | - | TRBJ2-7 | TRBV6-6 | -
CASSAMRNTIYF | TGTGCCAGCAGCGCCATGAGAAACACCATATATTTT | - | TRBJ1-3 | TRBV5-8 | many
CASSLFSGRDYEQYF | TGTGCCAGCAGCTTATTCTCAGGGCGCGACTACGAGCAGTACTTC | - | TRBJ2-7 | TRBV7-6 | -
CASSFGQPKNIQYF | TGTGCCAGCAGTTTCGGTCAACCCAAAAACATTCAGTACTTC | - | TRBJ2-4 | TRBV28 | few
CASSAQSPGGKEKLFF | TGTGCCAGCAGCGCCCAATCCCCAGGGGGGAAGGAAAAACTGTTTTTT | TRBD1 | TRBJ1-4 | TRBV7-2 | -
CASSKQGRTEAFF | TGTGCCAGCAGTAAACAGGGACGTACTGAAGCTTTCTTT | - | TRBJ1-1 | TRBV25-1 | -
CSVGGDSNNEQFF | TGCAGCGTTGGGGGGGACAGCAACAATGAGCAGTTCTTC | - | TRBJ2-1 | TRBV29-1 | few
CASSSSGQGGGETQYF | TGTGCCAGCAGCTCCTCGGGACAGGGCGGTGGAGAGACCCAGTACTTC | TRBD1 | TRBJ2-5 | TRBV7-9 | many
CSARDGTGYTDTQYF | TGCAGTGCTAGAGATGGGACAGGTTACACAGATACGCAGTATTTT | TRBD1 | TRBJ2-3 | TRBV20-1 | -
CASSLWGGEQYF | TGTGCCAGCAGCCTCTGGGGCGGGGAGCAGTACTTC | - | TRBJ2-7 | TRBV28 | -
CATSEAGSTQYF | TGTGCCACCAGTGAGGCGGGGTCCACGCAGTATTTT | - | TRBJ2-3 | TRBV24-1 | -
CASSERGAHNEKLFF | TGTGCCAGCAGCGAAAGGGGGGCCCATAATGAAAAACTGTTTTTT | - | TRBJ1-4 | TRBV7-6 | many
CASIPGSRNQPQHF | TGTGCCAGCATACCGGGGTCACGCAATCAGCCCCAGCATTTT | - | TRBJ1-5 | TRBV6-2/TRBV6-3 | -
CASSYRGLAGNTIYF | TGTGCCAGCAGCTACAGGGGACTAGCAGGAAACACCATATATTTT | TRBD1 | TRBJ1-3 | TRBV7-2 | few